The clone carrying this T cell receptor (beta chain) was counted a few times. Its antigen is as yet unknown. The investigators reverse transcribed all of the isolated RNA, so they sequenced expressed TCRB transcripts. Assay used: immunoSEQ multiplex PCR; TCRdb lists only in-frame clones, some missing. The data contain around 690,000 clones, around 11% of them singletons. This specimen belongs to a study of beta chain features in type 1 diabetes. Whole-study results and caveats: Any PCR bias toward short templates would affect both groups alike. Moderately but significantly shorter TCRB CDR3s were found in Type 1 diabetes patients in all four CD4+ subsets.

The germline CDR1 and CDR2 sequences are SNHLY and FYNNEI. This CDR3 spans 14 amino acids. The V end was cut by 4 bases, the J end by 4 bases, with 13 bases between. The TCR was taken from a man aged 30-40 years with type 1 diabetes. This sequence joins TRBV2 and TRBJ1-2; D might be TRBD1 (6 bases). The sample was naive CD4+ T cells from blood. The CDR3 nucleotides are TGTGCCAGCAGTGCCTACAGGGATTCCTATGGCTACACCTTC. Translation: CASSAYRDSYGYTF.